Shown below are 20 T cell receptor beta chains from a single sample sequenced in a study of low-dose radiotherapy and immunotherapy resistance in tumors. TRAV- and TRBV-specific primers primed first-strand cDNA, covering alpha and beta chains. With a constant-region primer and a V-primer adapter, TCRs were subjected to about 20 PCR cycles of amplification. One entry per CDR3 protein, called by TCRdb with MiXCR from the reads. Altogether 13,000 or so distinct CDR3 sequences are present, 60% to 80% being singletons, with the ten largest covering about 5%. The receptors were gathered from a human donor with advanced metastatic prostate, ovarian, gallbladder or colorectal cancer (not recorded which). This table probably holds off-target reads from a library built for another chain.

The rearrangement links TRBV5-6 to TRBJ2-1; D gene uncertain. The germline gives CDR1 SGHDT, CDR2 YYEEEE. Trimming pared 1 base from V and 0 bases from J, leaving 8 bases between. CDR3 length: 15 residues. The CDR3 DNA is TGTGCCAGCAGCTTGCTCCCCTCCTCCTACAATGAGCAGTTCTTC. This codes for CASSLLPSSYNEQFF.

The V and J genes are TRBV6-8 and TRBJ2-1; D unresolved. This CDR3 has 13 residues. CDR1 MNHGY and CDR2 SAAAGT come from the germline V gene. With 5 bases removed from V and 9 bases from J, the gap between germline ends came to 14 bases. CDR3 in DNA: TGTGCCAGCAGTGAAATGCCCCTCGTTGAGCAGTTCTTC. This sequence encodes CASSEMPLVEQFF.

The rearrangement uses TRBV29-1 and TRBJ2-7; D possibly uses TRBD1 or TRBD2 (6 bases each). CDR1 is SQVTM and CDR2 is ANQGSEA in the germline V gene. The CDR3 is 14 amino acids. V was pared by 3 bases and J by 2 bases, with 14 bases between. This CDR3 reads CSVDEGGRPYEQYF. DNA of the CDR3: TGCAGCGTTGATGAAGGGGGGCGCCCCTACGAGCAGTACTTC.

This chain links TRBV5-1 with TRBJ2-1; D might be TRBD1 (5 bases). Germline CDR1 reads SGHRS; CDR2 reads YFSETQ. The V end lost 4 bases, the J end lost 0 bases, and 8 bases lay between the germline ends. This CDR3 has 14 residues. The CDR3, as DNA: TGCGCCAGCAGCGAAGGGGACTCCTACAATGAGCAGTTCTTC. Protein: CASSEGDSYNEQFF. Variable domain in full (rest from reference TRBV5-1 and TRBJ2-1): KAGVTQTPRYLIKTRGQQVTLSCSPISGHRSVSWYQQTPGQGLQFLFEYFSETQRNKGNFPGRFSGRQFSNSRSEMNVSTLELGDSALYLCASSEGDSYNEQFFGPGTRLTVL.

J is TRBJ2-3 and V is TRBV7-2, with 8 nucleotides matching TRBD2. V was pared by 11 bases and J by 1 base, with 11 bases of the junction left unmatched. CDR1 and CDR2 from the germline V gene are SGHTA and FQGNSA. This CDR3 has 15 residues. The CDR3 spells CAVTGTRVGTDTQYF. The CDR3 bases are TGTGCCGTTACCGGGACTAGGGTCGGCACAGATACGCAGTATTTT.

This clonotype has a handful of counts. The rearrangement uses TRBV11-2 and TRBJ2-1; 11 bases match TRBD1. Germline-derived CDR1 and CDR2 are SGHAT and FQNNGV. CDR3 length equals 14 residues. The junction had 5 bases not matched to a gene; V was cut back by 6 bases and J by 7 bases. The CDR3 sequence: CASSPGQGENEQFF. For the CDR3, the DNA is TGTGCCAGCAGTCCGGGACAGGGGGAAAATGAGCAGTTCTTC.

The chain links TRBV29-1 to TRBJ1-6; possibly TRBD1 for D (6 bases). The germline V and J ends were trimmed by 7 bases and 10 bases, with 20 bases remaining between them. This CDR3 has 14 residues. Germline CDR1 is SQVTM and CDR2 is ANQGSEA. CDR3 nucleotides: TGCAGCGCTCGATCCGCGGGGGCTGACTCACCCCTCCACTTT. The encoded protein is CSARSAGADSPLHF. Full variable domain (missing parts from reference TRBV29-1 and TRBJ1-6): SAVISQKPSRDICQRGTSLTIQCQVDSQVTMMFWYRQQPGQSLTLIATANQGSEATYESGFVIDKFPISRPNLTFSTLTVSNMSPEDSSIYLCSARSAGADSPLHFGNGTRLTVT.

The rearrangement links TRBV24-1 to TRBJ1-2; TRBD1 might be the D (5 bases). Between the trimmed V and J ends, which lost 7 bases and 6 bases, there was a span of 20 bases. CDR1 KGHDR and CDR2 SFDVKD come from the germline V gene. The CDR3 sequence is 15 residues long. CDR3 residues: CATSSPPGKVDGYTF. The CDR3 DNA sequence: TGTGCCACCAGCTCCCCCCCAGGGAAGGTCGATGGCTACACCTTC.

V usage is TRBV6-5 and J usage is TRBJ1-1, with no clear D. This CDR3 has 15 amino acids. CDR1 and CDR2 (germline): MNHEY, SVGAGI. V was clipped by 5 bases and J by 0 bases, with 13 bases between them. CDR3 amino acids: CASSEAHSLNTEAFF. CDR3 DNA: TGTGCCAGCAGTGAAGCCCACAGCCTGAACACTGAAGCTTTCTTT.

The chain is built from TRBV18 and TRBJ2-1; possibly TRBD1 or TRBD2 for D (5 bases each). The CDR3 has 14 amino acids. Germline CDR1 and CDR2: KGHSH and LQKENI. The V end was cut by 3 bases, the J end by 8 bases, with 14 bases between. The DNA for the CDR3 is TGTGCCAGCTCACCGGGGGTAGCCGCTGATGAGCAGTTCTTC. This encodes CASSPGVAADEQFF.

This clonotype has only a few counts. This CDR3 reads CASSRQGFGSAEAFF. CDR3 nucleotide sequence: TGTGCCAGCAGCCGACAGGGTTTCGGGTCCGCTGAAGCTTTCTTT. This chain uses TRBV5-6 with TRBJ1-1; 7 nucleotides match TRBD1. With 4 bases clipped from V and 6 bases from J, the junction kept 12 bases outside the gene matches. Germline V CDR1 and CDR2: SGHDT, YYEEEE. This CDR3 is 15 amino acids long.

V gene TRBV20-1 combines with J gene TRBJ1-5, with D unclear. In germline, CDR1 is DFQATT, CDR2 SNEGSKA (reference sequence). The CDR3 runs 13 residues. Trimming left V 3 bases short and J 11 bases short, with 17 bases between. CDR3 amino acids: CSASQTGFGTQHF. CDR3 nucleotides: TGCAGTGCTAGCCAGACCGGGTTCGGGACCCAGCATTTT.

The gene calls are TRBV7-2 and TRBJ1-2, with 7 bases aligning to TRBD1. Germline trimming cut 1 base from V and 4 bases from J; bases unmatched to any gene: 3. In germline, CDR1 is SGHTA, CDR2 FQGNSA. There are 14 residues in the CDR3. CDR3 bases: TGTGCCAGCAGCTTAGTGGGACAGAGCTATGGCTACACCTTC. This sequence encodes CASSLVGQSYGYTF. Full variable domain (rest looked up from reference TRBV7-2 and TRBJ1-2): GAGVSQSPSNKVTEKGKDVELRCDPISGHTALYWYRQSLGQGLEFLIYFQGNSAPDKSGLPSDRFSAERTGGSVSTLTIQRTQQEDSAVYLCASSLVGQSYGYTFGSGTRLTVV.

The chain combines TRBV3-1 with TRBJ2-1; 11 bases align to TRBD2. Germline assignment: CDR1 LGHDT and CDR2 YNNKEL (reference sequence). Unmatched junction bases numbered 10, after V lost 4 bases and J lost 5 bases. This CDR3 has 17 amino acids. The CDR3 loop reads CASSLTISGGAHNEQFF. The CDR3 region has the DNA TGTGCCAGCAGCCTAACAATTAGCGGGGGGGCCCACAATGAGCAGTTCTTC.

The CDR3 region is CASSSRTSFDTQYF. The DNA for the CDR3 is TGTGCCAGCAGCAGCCGCACTAGTTTTGATACGCAGTATTTT. This rearrangement joins TRBV9 to TRBJ2-3; D may be TRBD2 (5 bases). This CDR3 has 14 residues. The V end lost 4 bases, the J end lost 6 bases, and 15 bases lay between the germline ends. Germline CDR1 SGDLS, CDR2 YYNGEE.

This chain connects TRBV29-1 to TRBJ2-5; the match to TRBD2 covers 7 bases. This CDR3 contains 13 residues. Germline loops: CDR1 SQVTM, CDR2 ANQGSEA. The trim removed 4 bases at V and 3 bases at J, leaving 5 bases unmatched. The CDR3 region is CSVAVAGEETQYF. Written as DNA, the CDR3 is TGCAGCGTTGCAGTGGCGGGGGAAGAGACCCAGTACTTC.

The rearrangement links TRBV12-5 to TRBJ2-1; no clear D. Germline values: CDR1 LGHNT, CDR2 FRNRAP. The ends were cut back, 3 bases at V and 7 bases at J, with 13 bases in the middle. The CDR3 extends over 14 amino acids. The CDR3 here is CASGFGIATNEQFF. The CDR3 nucleotides are TGTGCTAGTGGTTTTGGGATTGCCACAAATGAGCAGTTCTTC.

V usage is TRBV5-6 and J usage is TRBJ1-5; no clear D. The CDR3 sequence is 12 residues long. Germline V gene data show CDR1 as SGHDT and CDR2 as YYEEEE. The V end was cut by 0 bases, the J end by 5 bases, with 3 bases between. The CDR3 region has the DNA TGTGCCAGCAGCTTGGGGTATCAGCCCCAGCATTTT. Amino acid sequence: CASSLGYQPQHF.

The chain combines TRBV6-1 with TRBJ2-3; tentative D call: TRBD2 (5 bases). Per the germline V gene, CDR1 is MNHNS and CDR2 is SASEGT. The V end lost 3 bases, the J end lost 3 bases, and 10 bases lay between the germline ends. CDR3 length: 14 amino acids. This CDR3 is CASSDTGTTDTQYF. CDR3 sequence (DNA): TGTGCCAGCAGTGACACGGGAACGACAGATACGCAGTATTTT.

This clonotype was observed a single time. The chain joins TRBV6-6 to TRBJ2-1, with D perhaps TRBD2 (6 bases). Germline-derived CDR1 and CDR2 are MNHNY and SVGAGI (reference sequence). The CDR3 has 13 residues. With 6 bases removed from V and 5 bases from J, the gap between germline ends came to 11 bases. The CDR3 is CASREGPNNEQFF. CDR3 in DNA: TGTGCCAGCAGGGAGGGACCGAACAATGAGCAGTTCTTC.